This TCR beta chain was documented in a study of blood T cell repertoires in COVID-19 (dated by TCRdb to the early 2020s). At the level of the whole study: Collaborator samples came from the United States, Italy and Spain and covered acute and convalescent phases of COVID-19. Sample metadata almost always included a de-identified subject ID, COVID-19 status, age in years and sex. The prospective study material was composed of cDNA or gDNA derived from T cells, B-cell-depleted T cells, or PBMCs. Deeply sampled blood TCRbeta repertoires from subjects exposed to, actively infected with, or recovered from COVID-19 were included in the dataset. The repertoires were made available in a free public database intended to serve as a resource for research on the immune response to SARS-CoV-2. Samples came from the ongoing ImmuneRACE study (first 160 participants) plus 1,254 subjects from 6 global collaborators. Where available, HLA class I and class II types were obtained from metadata supplied by the sample provider rather than from assay-based typing.

CDR1 ENHRY and CDR2 SYGVKD are derived from the germline V gene. The germline V end is reduced by 3 bases and the J end by 3 bases; junction bases left unmatched: 9. There are 16 amino acids in the CDR3, from cysteine to phenylalanine inclusive. This entry keeps only the CDR3 DNA: 48 bases, framed from base 1. Points the paper makes about the study in general: Clinical and demographic metadata were provided uncurated, with the amount varying by source and participant.

One collaborating source in Seattle enrolled patients during active infection and followed them longitudinally through the course of disease. Collaborating institutions collected whole blood in K2EDTA tubes following their own protocols. For TCRbeta analysis, collaborator samples were shipped as frozen whole blood, as isolated PBMCs, or as DNA extracted from either sample type. The immunoSEQ Assay, a bias-controlled multiplex PCR, was used to amplify TCRbeta CDR3 regions from genomic DNA. In the paper's pipeline: The number of nucleated cells in each sample was estimated from the amplification of reference gene primers within the assay. Sequence reads were collapsed and filtered to measure the absolute abundance of every unique TCRbeta CDR3 rearrangement. For each sample, productive Simpson clonality was calculated as the square root of Simpson's diversity index over productive rearrangements. This immuneACCESS table, as held by TCRdb, lists in-frame sequences with V and J called but not all clones. Of the missing ones, under half trace to an unresolved V gene in checked studies; the others have no known cause. The DNA was the basis for D and trimming; V, J and clone size are from that table. The sample contains roughly 200,000 clones, 85% of them found a single time. The ten most abundant clones make up roughly 20% of the sample.

About this clone: Its specific antigen is unknown. No per-base quality is available; no much larger clone lies one base away.

The sequenced sample consisted of peripheral blood. The chain couples TRBV10-3 to TRBJ2-3, with 7 bases in between that match TRBD1. This TCR was recovered from a person aged 70 to 85 with COVID-19, enrolled during active disease. The CDR3 loop reads CAISDKYRGSTDTQYF. The nucleotide sequence reads TGTGCCATCAGTGACAAATACAGGGGTTCGACAGATACGCAGTATTTT.